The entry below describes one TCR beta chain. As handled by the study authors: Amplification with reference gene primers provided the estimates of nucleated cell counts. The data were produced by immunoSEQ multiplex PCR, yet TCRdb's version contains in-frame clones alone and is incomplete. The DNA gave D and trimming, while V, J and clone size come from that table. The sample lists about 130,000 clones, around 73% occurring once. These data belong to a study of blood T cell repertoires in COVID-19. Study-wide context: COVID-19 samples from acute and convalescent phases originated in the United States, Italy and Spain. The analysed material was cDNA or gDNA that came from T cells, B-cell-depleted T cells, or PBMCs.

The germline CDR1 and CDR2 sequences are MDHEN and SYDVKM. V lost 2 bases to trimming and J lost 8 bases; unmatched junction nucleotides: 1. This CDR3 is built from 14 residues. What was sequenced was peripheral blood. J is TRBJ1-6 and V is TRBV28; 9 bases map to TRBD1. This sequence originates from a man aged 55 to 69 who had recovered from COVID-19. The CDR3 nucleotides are TGTGCCAGCAGTTTAGGGGACAGGGATTCACCCCTCCACTTT. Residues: CASSLGDRDSPLHF.